The clone carrying this T cell receptor (beta chain) was seen ten or more times. Its antigen is currently unknown. Read sequence stops 3 residues before the CDR3 end, and the germline J gene provides the missing end. The source of the sample is a study of T cell clonality in common variable immunodeficiency. General study results and limits: TCRbeta clonality was increased in CVID versus healthy controls. Links between repertoire features and CVID complications were heterogeneity-limited.

From germline, CDR1 is SNHLY and CDR2 FYNNEI. The CDR3 extends over 14 amino acids. The V segment lost 10 bases and the J segment 0 bases; nucleotides outside the gene matches: 5. Equal genomic DNA amounts from CVID and control samples were sequenced. Libraries were prepared by immunoSEQ multiplex PCR; TCRdb keeps only in-frame clonotypes and omits some of them. This record lists roughly 30,000 clones, none seen once only, and the top ten clones contain approximately 13%. Specimen: peripheral blood mononuclear cells. The chain is built from TRBV2 and TRBJ1-1, with 10 bases lining up with TRBD1. This clonotype was obtained from a person aged 18-70 years in good health. Here the CDR3 reads CATRGQGMNTEAFF. The sequenced part of the CDR3 DNA is TGTGCCACTAGGGGACAGGGGATGAACACTGAA.